The sequence of this T cell receptor beta chain was determined in a study of Graves' ophthalmopathy and Graves' hyperthyroidism. The V gene lost 0 bases and the J gene lost 7 bases, with 7 bases spanning the gap. Germline V lookup: CDR1 LGHDT, CDR2 YNNKEL (reference sequence). This CDR3 has 13 amino acids. This clonotype was seen repeatedly, ten times or more. Its antigen remains unidentified. Study findings and constraints: Blood repertoires reportedly contained most expanded thyroid clonotypes above 0.001 frequency.

The study amplified TCR beta CDR3 regions using RNA transcripts. In the first round, RT-PCR was carried out with HTBI primers, and a multiplex PCR formed the second round. TCRdb processed the multiplex PCR reads anew with MiXCR; each CDR3 protein has one entry. In the table there are about 620,000 distinct CDR3 sequences, 20% to 25% of which are singletons. This chain links TRBV3-1 with TRBJ1-5; the D is unclear. The sample taken for sequencing was peripheral blood. The sequence was collected from a woman younger than 30 with stable Graves' hyperthyroidism. Some clones in this sample may be carry-over from other donors' samples. CDR3 DNA sequence: TGTGCCAGCAGCCAAGATTTGATCCAGCCCCAGCATTTT. It codes for CASSQDLIQPQHF.